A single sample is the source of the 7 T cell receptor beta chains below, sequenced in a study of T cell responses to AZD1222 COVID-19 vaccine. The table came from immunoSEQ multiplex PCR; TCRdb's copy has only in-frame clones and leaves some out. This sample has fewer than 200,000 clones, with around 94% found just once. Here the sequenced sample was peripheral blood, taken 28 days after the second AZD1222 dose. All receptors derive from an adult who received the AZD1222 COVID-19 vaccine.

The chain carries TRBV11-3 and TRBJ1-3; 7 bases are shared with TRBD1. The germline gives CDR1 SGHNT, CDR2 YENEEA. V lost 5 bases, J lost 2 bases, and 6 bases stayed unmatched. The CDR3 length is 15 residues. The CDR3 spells CASSPRQGAGNTIYF. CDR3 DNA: TGTGCCAGCAGCCCCCGACAGGGCGCTGGAAACACCATATATTTT.

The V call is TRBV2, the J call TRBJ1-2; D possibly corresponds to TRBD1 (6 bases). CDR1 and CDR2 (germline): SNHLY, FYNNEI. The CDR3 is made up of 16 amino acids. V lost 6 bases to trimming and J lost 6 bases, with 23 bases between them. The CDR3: CASSPGIQGLEHGYTF. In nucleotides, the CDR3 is TGTGCCAGCAGCCCCGGGATACAGGGATTAGAACATGGCTACACCTTC.

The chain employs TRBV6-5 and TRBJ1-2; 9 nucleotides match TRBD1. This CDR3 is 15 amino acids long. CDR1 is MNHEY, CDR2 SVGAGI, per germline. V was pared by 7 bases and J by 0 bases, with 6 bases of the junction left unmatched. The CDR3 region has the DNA TGTGCCAGCAATTTCGGACAGGGGACTAACTATGGCTACACCTTC. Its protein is CASNFGQGTNYGYTF.

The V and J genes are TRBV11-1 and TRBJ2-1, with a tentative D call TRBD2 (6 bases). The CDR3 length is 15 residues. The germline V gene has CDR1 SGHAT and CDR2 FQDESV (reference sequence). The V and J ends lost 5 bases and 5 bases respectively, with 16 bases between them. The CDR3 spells CASSQTGTGNNEQFF. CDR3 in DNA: TGTGCCAGCAGCCAGACCGGGACTGGAAACAATGAGCAGTTCTTC.

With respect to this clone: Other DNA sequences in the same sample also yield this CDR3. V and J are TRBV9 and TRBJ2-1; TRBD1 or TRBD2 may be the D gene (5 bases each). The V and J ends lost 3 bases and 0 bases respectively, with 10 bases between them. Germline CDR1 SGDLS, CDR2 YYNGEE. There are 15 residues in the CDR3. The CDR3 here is CASSASGSSYNEQFF. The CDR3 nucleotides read TGTGCCAGCAGCGCCTCAGGGAGCTCCTACAATGAGCAGTTCTTC. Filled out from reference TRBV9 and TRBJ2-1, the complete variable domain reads DSGVTQTPKHLITATGQRVTLRCSPRSGDLSVYWYQQSLDQGLQFLIQYYNGEERAKGNILERFSAQQFPDLHSELNLSSLELGDSALYFCASSASGSSYNEQFFGPGTRLTVL.

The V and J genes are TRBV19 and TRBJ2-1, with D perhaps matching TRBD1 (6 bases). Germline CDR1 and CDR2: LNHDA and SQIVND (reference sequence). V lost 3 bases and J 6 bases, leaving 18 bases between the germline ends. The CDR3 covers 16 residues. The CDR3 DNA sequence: TGTGCCAGTAGTATCCGACAGGTAGGGGTGACCAATGAGCAGTTCTTC. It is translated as CASSIRQVGVTNEQFF.

The CDR3 bases are TGCGCCAGCAGCTTGGCCGTGGGAACGTACGAGCAGTACTTC. Encoded protein: CASSLAVGTYEQYF. This rearrangement joins TRBV5-1 to TRBJ2-7; D remains unclear. The CDR3 extends over 14 amino acids. V gave up 0 bases and J gave up 4 bases, with 11 bases separating them. Germline values: CDR1 SGHRS, CDR2 YFSETQ.